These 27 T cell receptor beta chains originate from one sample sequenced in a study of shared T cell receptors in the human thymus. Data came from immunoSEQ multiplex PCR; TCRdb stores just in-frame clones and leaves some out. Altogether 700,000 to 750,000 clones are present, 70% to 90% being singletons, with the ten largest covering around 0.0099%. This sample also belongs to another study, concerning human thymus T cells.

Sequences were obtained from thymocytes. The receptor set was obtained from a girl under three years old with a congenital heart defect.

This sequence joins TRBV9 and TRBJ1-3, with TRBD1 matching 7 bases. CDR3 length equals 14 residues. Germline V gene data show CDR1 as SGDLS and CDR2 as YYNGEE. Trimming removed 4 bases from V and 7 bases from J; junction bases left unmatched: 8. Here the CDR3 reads CASSPRGSLNTIYF. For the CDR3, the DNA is TGTGCCAGCAGCCCCAGGGGGAGTTTGAACACCATATATTTT.

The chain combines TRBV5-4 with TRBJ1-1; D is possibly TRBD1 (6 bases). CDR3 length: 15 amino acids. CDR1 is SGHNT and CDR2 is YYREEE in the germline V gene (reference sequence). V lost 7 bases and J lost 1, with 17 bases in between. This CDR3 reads CASLPGGTPNTEAFF. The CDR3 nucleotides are TGTGCCAGCCTTCCGGGGGGGACACCGAACACTGAAGCTTTCTTT.

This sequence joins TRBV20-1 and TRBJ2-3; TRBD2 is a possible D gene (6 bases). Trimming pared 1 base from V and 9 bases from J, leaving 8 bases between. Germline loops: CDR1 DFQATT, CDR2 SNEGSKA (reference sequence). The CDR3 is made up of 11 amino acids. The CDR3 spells CSARGGGTQYF. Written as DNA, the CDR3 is TGCAGTGCTAGAGGGGGAGGCACGCAGTATTTT.

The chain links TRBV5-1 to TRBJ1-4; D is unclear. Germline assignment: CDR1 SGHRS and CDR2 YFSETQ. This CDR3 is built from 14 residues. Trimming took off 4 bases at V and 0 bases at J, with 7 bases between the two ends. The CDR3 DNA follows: TGCGCCAGCAGCCCACTCGCAACTAATGAAAAACTGTTTTTT. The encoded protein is CASSPLATNEKLFF.

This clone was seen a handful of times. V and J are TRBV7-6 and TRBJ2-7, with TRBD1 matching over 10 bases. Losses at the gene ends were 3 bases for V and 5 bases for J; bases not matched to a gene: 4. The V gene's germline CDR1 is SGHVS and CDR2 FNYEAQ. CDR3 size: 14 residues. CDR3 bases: TGTGCCAGCAGCTTGGGGACAGGGGTGCACGAGCAGTACTTC. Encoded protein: CASSLGTGVHEQYF.

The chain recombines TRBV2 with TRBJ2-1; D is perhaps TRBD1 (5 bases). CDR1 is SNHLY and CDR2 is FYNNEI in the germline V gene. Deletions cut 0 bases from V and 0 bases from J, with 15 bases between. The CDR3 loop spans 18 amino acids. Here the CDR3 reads CASSEAGQWGTSYNEQFF. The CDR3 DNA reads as TGTGCCAGCAGTGAAGCCGGACAATGGGGCACCTCCTACAATGAGCAGTTCTTC.

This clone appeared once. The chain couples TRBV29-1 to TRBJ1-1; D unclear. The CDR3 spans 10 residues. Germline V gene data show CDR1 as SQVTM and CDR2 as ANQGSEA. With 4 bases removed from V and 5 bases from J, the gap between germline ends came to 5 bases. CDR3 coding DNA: TGCAGCGTTGTAGCTACTGAAGCTTTCTTT. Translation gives CSVVATEAFF.

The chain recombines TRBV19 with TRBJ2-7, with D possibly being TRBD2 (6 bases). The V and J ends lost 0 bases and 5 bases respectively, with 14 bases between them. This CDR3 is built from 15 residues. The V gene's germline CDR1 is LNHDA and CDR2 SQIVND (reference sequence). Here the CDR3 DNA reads TGTGCCAGTAGTATAGATATTAGGGGAGGCCACGAGCAGTACTTC. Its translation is CASSIDIRGGHEQYF.

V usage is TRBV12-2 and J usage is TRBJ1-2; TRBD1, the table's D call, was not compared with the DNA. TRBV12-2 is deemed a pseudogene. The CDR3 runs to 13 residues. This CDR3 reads CASRTDRPYGYTF. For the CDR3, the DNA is TGTGCAAGTCGCACAGACAGACCCTATGGCTACACCTTC.

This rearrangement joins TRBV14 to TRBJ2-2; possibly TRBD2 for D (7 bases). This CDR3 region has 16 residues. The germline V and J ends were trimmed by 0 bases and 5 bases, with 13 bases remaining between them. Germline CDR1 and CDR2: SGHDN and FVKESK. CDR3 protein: CASSQEGRGGTGELFF. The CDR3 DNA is TGTGCCAGCAGCCAAGAAGGGAGGGGGGGGACCGGGGAGCTGTTTTTT.

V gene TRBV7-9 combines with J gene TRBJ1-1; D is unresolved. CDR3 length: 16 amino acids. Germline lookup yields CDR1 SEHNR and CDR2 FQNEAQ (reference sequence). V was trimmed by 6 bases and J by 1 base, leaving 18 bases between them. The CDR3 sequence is CASRHFGPQANTEAFF. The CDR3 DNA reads TGTGCCAGCAGGCATTTCGGCCCCCAGGCGAACACTGAAGCTTTCTTT. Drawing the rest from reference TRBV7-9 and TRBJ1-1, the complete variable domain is DTGVSQNPRHKITKRGQNVTFRCDPISEHNRLYWYRQTLGQGPEFLTYFQNEAQLEKSRLLSDRFSAERPKGSFSTLEIQRTEQGDSAMYLCASRHFGPQANTEAFFGQGTRLTVV.

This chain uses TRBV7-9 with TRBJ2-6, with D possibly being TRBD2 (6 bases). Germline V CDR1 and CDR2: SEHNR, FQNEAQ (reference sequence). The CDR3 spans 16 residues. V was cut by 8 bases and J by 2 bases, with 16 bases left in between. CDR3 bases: TGTGCCAGCGGACGGGGGATATCGGCTGGGGCCAACGTCCTGACTTTC. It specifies CASGRGISAGANVLTF.

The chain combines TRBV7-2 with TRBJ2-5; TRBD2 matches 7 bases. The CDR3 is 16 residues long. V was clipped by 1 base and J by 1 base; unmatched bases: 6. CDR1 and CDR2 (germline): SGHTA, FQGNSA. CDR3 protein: CASSLVSSGFQETQYF. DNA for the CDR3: TGTGCCAGCAGCTTAGTGTCTAGCGGTTTCCAAGAGACCCAGTACTTC.

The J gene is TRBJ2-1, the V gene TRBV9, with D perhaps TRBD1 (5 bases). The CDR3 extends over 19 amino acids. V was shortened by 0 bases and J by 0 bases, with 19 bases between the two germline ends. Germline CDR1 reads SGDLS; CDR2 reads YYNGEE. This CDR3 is CASSVATRNRRSSYNEQFF. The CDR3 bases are TGTGCCAGCAGCGTAGCTACGAGGAACAGGCGGAGCTCCTACAATGAGCAGTTCTTC. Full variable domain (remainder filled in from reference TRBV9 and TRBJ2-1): DSGVTQTPKHLITATGQRVTLRCSPRSGDLSVYWYQQSLDQGLQFLIQYYNGEERAKGNILERFSAQQFPDLHSELNLSSLELGDSALYFCASSVATRNRRSSYNEQFFGPGTRLTVL.

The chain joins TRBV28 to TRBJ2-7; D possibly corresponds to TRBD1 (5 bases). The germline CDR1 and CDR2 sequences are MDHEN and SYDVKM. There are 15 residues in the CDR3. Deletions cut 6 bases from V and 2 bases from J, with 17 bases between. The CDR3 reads CASRARQRQPYEQYF. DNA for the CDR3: TGTGCCAGCAGGGCAAGACAGAGGCAGCCCTACGAGCAGTACTTC.

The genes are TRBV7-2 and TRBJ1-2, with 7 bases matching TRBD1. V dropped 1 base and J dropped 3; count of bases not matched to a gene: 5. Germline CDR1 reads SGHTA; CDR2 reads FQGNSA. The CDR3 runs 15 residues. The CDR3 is CASSLERGQYYGYTF. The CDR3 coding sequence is TGTGCCAGCAGCTTAGAGAGGGGACAGTACTATGGCTACACCTTC.

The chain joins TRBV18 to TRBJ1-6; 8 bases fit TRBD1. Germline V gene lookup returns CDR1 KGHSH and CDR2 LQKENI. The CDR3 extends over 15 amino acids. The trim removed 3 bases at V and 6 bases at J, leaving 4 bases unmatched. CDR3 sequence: CASSPGQGPNSPLHF. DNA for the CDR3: TGTGCCAGCTCACCCGGACAGGGCCCTAATTCACCCCTCCACTTT.

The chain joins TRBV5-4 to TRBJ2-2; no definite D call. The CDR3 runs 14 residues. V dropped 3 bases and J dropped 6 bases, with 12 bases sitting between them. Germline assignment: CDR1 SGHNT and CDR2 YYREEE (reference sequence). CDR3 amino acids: CASSSTDTAGELFF. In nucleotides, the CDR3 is TGTGCCAGCAGCTCCACAGATACGGCCGGGGAGCTGTTTTTT.

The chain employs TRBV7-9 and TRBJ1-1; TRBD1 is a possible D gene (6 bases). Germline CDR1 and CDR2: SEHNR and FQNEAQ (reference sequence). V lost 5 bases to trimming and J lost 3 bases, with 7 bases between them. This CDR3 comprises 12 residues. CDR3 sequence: CASSTGYTEAFF. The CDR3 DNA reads TGTGCCAGCAGCACAGGGTACACTGAAGCTTTCTTT.

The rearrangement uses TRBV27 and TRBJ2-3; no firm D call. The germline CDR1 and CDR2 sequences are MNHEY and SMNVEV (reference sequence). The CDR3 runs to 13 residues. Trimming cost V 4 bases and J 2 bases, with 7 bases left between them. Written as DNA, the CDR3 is TGTGCCAGCAGTTCCCCCGTCACAGATACGCAGTATTTT. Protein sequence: CASSSPVTDTQYF.

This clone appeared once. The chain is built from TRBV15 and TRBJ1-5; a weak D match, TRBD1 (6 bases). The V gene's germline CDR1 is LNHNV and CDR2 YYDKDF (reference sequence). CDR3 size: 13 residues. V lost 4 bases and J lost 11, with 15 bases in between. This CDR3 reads CATSIEGGAAQHF. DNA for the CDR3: TGTGCCACCAGCATCGAGGGGGGGGCAGCCCAGCATTTT.

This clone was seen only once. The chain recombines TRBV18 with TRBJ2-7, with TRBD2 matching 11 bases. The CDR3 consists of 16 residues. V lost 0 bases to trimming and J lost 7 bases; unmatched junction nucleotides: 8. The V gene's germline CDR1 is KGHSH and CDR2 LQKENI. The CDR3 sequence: CASSPPLTSGGREQYF. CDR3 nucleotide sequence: TGTGCCAGCTCACCACCGCTCACTAGCGGGGGCCGAGAGCAGTACTTC. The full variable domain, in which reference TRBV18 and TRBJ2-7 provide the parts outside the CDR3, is NAGVMQNPRHLVRRRGQEARLRCSPMKGHSHVYWYRQLPEEGLKFMVYLQKENIIDESGMPKERFSAEFPKEGPSILRIQQVVRGDSAAYFCASSPPLTSGGREQYFGPGTRLTVT.

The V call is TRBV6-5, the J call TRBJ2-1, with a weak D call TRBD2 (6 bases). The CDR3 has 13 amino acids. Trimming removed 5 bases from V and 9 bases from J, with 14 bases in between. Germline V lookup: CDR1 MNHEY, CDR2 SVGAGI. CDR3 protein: CASSRRGSGEQFF. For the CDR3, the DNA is TGTGCCAGCAGTCGTCGGGGGTCGGGTGAGCAGTTCTTC.

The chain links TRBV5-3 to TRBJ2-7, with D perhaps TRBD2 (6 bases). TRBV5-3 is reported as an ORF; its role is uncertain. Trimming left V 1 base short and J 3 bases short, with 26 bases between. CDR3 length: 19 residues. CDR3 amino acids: CARSLWRDGRKNFFYEQYF. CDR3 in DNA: TGTGCCAGAAGCTTGTGGCGGGACGGACGAAAAAATTTCTTCTACGAGCAGTACTTC.

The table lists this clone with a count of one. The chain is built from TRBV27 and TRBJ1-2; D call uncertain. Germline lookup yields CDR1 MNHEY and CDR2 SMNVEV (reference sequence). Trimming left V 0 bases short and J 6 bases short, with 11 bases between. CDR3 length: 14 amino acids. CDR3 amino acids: CASSLSTGSHGYTF. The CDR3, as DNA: TGTGCCAGCAGTTTATCGACGGGGTCTCATGGCTACACCTTC.

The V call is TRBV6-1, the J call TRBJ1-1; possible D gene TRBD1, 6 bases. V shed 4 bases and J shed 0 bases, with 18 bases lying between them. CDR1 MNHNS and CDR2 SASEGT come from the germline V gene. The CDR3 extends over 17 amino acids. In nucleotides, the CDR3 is TGTGCCAGCAGTGTTGGATCCAGGGGCAAGATGAACACTGAAGCTTTCTTT. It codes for CASSVGSRGKMNTEAFF.

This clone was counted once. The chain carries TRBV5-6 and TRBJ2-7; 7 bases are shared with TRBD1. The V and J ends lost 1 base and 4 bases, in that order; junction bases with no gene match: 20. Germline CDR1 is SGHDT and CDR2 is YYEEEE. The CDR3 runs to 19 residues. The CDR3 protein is CASSLSRGRRVVVGYEQYF. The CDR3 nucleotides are TGTGCCAGCAGCTTGTCGAGGGGGCGTAGAGTCGTCGTTGGGTACGAGCAGTACTTC.